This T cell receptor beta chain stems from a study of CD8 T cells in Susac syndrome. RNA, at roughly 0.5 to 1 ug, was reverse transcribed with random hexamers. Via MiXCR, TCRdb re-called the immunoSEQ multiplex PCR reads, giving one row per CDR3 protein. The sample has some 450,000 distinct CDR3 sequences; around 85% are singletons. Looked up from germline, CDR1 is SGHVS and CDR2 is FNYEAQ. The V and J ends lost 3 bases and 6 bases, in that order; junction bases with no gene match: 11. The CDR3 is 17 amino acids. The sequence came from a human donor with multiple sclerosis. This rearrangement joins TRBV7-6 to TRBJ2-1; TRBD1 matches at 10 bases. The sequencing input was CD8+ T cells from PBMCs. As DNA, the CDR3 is TGTGCCAGCAGCTTCGGTCTAGGACAGGGGGGTAGCAATGAGCAGTTCTTC. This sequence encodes CASSFGLGQGGSNEQFF. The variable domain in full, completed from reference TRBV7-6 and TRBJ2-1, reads GAGVSQSPRYKVTKRGQDVALRCDPISGHVSLYWYRQALGQGPEFLTYFNYEAQQDKSGLPNDRFSAERPEGSISTLTIQRTEQRDSAMYRCASSFGLGQGGSNEQFFGPGTRLTVL.